This entry is about one T cell receptor beta chain. The target antigen is unknown. The data are from a study of OX40 agonist ivuxolimab in advanced cancers. Study-wide context: Head and neck, renal cell, melanoma or hepatocellular carcinoma were the cancers that dose-escalation patients had. Of mixed ages from roughly 23 to 80 and averaging around 60 years, the group was roughly 85% male. Whole-study findings and limits: In CD8+ T cells, expanded clones were on average more numerous than in CD4+. Clones of CD4+ and CD8+ blood T cells grew by week 6 at doses of 0.1 to 3.0 mg/kg.

The table came from immunoSEQ multiplex PCR; TCRdb's copy has only in-frame clones and leaves some out. This table holds some 42,000 clones, about 81% found once. Germline CDR1 reads MDHEN; CDR2 reads SYDVKM. CDR3 length: 16 amino acids. The V end was cut by 2 bases, the J end by 1 base, with 12 bases between. The genes are TRBV28 and TRBJ2-1; tentative D call: TRBD1 (6 bases). The sample in question was CD4+ or CD8+ T cells sorted from blood, obtained in a trial of the OX40 agonist ivuxolimab. The TCR sequence derives from an adult with an advanced solid tumor such as melanoma, head and neck, liver or kidney cancer. This chain's CDR3 is CASSLRGSRSYNEQFF. The CDR3 nucleotides read TGTGCCAGCAGTTTAAGGGGGAGCAGGTCCTACAATGAGCAGTTCTTC.